This record looks at one T cell receptor beta chain sequence and its context. The CDR3 runs 15 residues. Germline assignment: CDR1 WNHNN and CDR2 SYGVQD (reference sequence). V lost 6 bases and J lost 3; bases outside the gene matches: 7. This sample stems from a study of blood T cells in healthy people across ages. A sample-barcoded 5' primer and a J-beta primer mix were used in a second PCR of about 6 to 11 cycles. Each cDNA molecule received a tag from a template-switch adaptor that had 12 random nucleotides. TCRdb ran MiXCR on the 5' RACE reads and lists one entry per CDR3 protein. In the table there are approximately 940,000 distinct CDR3 sequences, 45% to 50% of which are singletons. At least 7 million PBMCs were isolated per sample.

The source material was blood. This sequence joins TRBV10-1 and TRBJ2-3; 9 bases map to TRBD1. The TCR sequence derives from a young man in good health. Here the CDR3 DNA reads TGCGCCAGCAGACCCGGACAGGGGTGGACAGATACGCAGTATTTT. Protein sequence: CASRPGQGWTDTQYF.